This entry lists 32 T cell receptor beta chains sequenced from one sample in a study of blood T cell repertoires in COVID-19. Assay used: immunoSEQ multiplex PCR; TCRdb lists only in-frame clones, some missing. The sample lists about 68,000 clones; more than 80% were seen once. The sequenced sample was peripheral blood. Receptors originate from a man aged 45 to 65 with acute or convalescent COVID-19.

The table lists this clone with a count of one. The CDR3 DNA sequence: TGTGCCACCAGGAGTACAGGGAACACTGAAGCTTTCTTT. Its translation is CATRSTGNTEAFF. The chain couples TRBV24-1 to TRBJ1-1; D is possibly TRBD1 (5 bases). Trimming left V 7 bases short and J 1 base short, with 9 bases between. Germline-derived CDR1 and CDR2 are KGHDR and SFDVKD. This CDR3 has 13 residues.

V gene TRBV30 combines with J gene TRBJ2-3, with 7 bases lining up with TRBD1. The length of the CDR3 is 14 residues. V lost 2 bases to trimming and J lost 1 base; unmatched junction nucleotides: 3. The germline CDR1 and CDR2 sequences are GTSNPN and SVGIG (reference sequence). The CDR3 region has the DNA TGTGCCTGGAGTTCGGGACAGCGCACAGATACGCAGTATTTT. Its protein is CAWSSGQRTDTQYF.

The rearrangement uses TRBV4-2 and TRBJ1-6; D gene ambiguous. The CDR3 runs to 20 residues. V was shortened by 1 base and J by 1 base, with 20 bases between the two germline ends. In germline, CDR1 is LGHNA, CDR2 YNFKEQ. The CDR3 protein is CASSQGMGAALPSYNSPLHF. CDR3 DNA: TGTGCCAGCAGCCAAGGAATGGGAGCGGCCCTCCCTTCCTATAATTCACCCCTCCACTTT.

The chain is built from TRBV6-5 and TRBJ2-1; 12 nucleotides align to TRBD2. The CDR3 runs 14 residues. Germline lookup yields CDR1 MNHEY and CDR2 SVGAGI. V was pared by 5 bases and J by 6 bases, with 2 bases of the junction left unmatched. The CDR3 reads CASSPSGRANEQFF. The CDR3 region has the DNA TGTGCCAGCAGTCCTAGCGGGAGGGCCAATGAGCAGTTCTTC.

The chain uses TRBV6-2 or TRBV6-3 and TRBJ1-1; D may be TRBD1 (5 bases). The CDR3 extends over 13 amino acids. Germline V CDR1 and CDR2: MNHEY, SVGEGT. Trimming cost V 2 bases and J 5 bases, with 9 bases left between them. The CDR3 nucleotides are TGTGCCAGCAGTTACGGGGGGGGTACTGAAGCTTTCTTT. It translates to CASSYGGGTEAFF.

The CDR3 nucleotides read TGTGCCAGCAGCTTTCCCTTAGGGACTAGCAAAACTAATGAGCAGTTCTTC. It encodes CASSFPLGTSKTNEQFF. J is TRBJ2-1 and V is TRBV7-9; 9 bases are a match to TRBD2. Germline V gives CDR1 SEHNR, CDR2 FQNEAQ (reference sequence). Trimming removed 3 bases from V and 7 bases from J; junction bases left unmatched: 13. The CDR3 covers 17 residues. Full variable domain (rest looked up from reference TRBV7-9 and TRBJ2-1): DTGVSQNPRHKITKRGQNVTFRCDPISEHNRLYWYRQTLGQGPEFLTYFQNEAQLEKSRLLSDRFSAERPKGSFSTLEIQRTEQGDSAMYLCASSFPLGTSKTNEQFFGPGTRLTVL.

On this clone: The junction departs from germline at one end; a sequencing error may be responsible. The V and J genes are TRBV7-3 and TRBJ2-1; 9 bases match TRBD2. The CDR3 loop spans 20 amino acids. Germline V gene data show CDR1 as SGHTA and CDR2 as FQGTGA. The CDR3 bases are TGTGCCGGCAGCTTAGGCGGGGCGGGAGGGCTAGGTACCCCATCCAATGAGCAGTTCTTC. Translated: CAGSLGGAGGLGTPSNEQFF.

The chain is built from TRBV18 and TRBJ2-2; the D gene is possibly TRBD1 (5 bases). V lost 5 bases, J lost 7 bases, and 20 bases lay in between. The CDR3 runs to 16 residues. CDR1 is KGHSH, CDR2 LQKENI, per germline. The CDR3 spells CASSAQGADSFGELFF. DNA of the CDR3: TGTGCCAGCTCAGCCCAAGGGGCGGATTCTTTCGGGGAGCTGTTTTTT.

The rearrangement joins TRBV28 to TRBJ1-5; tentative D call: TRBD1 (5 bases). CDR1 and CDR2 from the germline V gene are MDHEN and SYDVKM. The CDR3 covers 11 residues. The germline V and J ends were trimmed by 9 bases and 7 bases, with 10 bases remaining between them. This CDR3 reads CASKGMQPQHF. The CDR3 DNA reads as TGTGCCAGTAAGGGGATGCAGCCCCAGCATTTT.

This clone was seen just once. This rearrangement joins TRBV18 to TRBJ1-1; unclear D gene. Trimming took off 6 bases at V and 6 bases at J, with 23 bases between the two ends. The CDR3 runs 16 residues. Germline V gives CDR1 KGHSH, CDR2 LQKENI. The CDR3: CASSPDRSPSSAEAFF. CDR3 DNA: TGTGCCAGCTCTCCAGACCGTTCACCGTCTAGCGCTGAAGCTTTCTTT.

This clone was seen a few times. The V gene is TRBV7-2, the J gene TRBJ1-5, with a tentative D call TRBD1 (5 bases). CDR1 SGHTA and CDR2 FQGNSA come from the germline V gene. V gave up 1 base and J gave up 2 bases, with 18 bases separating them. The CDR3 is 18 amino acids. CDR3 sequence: CASSLGGAGMRRNQPQHF. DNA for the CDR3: TGTGCCAGCAGCTTAGGTGGGGCGGGGATGCGGCGCAATCAGCCCCAGCATTTT. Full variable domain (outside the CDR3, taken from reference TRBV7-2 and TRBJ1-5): GAGVSQSPSNKVTEKGKDVELRCDPISGHTALYWYRQSLGQGLEFLIYFQGNSAPDKSGLPSDRFSAERTGGSVSTLTIQRTQQEDSAVYLCASSLGGAGMRRNQPQHFGDGTRLSIL.

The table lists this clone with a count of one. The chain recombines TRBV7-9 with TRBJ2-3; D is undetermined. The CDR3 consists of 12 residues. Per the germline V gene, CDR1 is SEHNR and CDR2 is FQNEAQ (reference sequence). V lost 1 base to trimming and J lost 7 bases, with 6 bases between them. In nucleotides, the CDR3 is TGTGCCAGCAGCTTAGTTCAGAATACGCAGTATTTT. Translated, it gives CASSLVQNTQYF. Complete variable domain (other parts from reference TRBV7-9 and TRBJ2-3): DTGVSQNPRHKITKRGQNVTFRCDPISEHNRLYWYRQTLGQGPEFLTYFQNEAQLEKSRLLSDRFSAERPKGSFSTLEIQRTEQGDSAMYLCASSLVQNTQYFGPGTRLTVL.

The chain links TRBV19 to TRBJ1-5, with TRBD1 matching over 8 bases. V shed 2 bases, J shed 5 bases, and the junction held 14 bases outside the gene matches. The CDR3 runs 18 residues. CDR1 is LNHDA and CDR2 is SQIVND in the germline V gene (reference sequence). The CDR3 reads CASSISYPGQGEDQPQHF. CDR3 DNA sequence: TGTGCCAGTAGTATATCCTACCCCGGACAGGGAGAGGATCAGCCCCAGCATTTT.

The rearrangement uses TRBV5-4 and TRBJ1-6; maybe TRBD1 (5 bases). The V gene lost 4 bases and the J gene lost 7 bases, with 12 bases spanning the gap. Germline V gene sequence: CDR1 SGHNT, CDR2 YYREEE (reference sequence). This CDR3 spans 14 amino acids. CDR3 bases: TGTGCCAGCAGCAACCGGGACTTAAATTCACCCCTCCACTTT. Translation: CASSNRDLNSPLHF.

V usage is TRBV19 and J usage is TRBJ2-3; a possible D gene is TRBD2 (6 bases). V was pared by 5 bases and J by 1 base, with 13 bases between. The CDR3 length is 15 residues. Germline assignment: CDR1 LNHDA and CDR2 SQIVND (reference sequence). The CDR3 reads CASSHSGLRTDTQYF. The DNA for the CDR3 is TGTGCCAGTAGTCATTCGGGACTCCGCACAGATACGCAGTATTTT.

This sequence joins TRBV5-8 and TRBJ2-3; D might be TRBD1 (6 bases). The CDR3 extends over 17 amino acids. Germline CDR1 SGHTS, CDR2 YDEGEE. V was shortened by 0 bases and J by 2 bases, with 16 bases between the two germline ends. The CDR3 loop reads CASSLGGPGASTDTQYF. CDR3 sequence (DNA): TGTGCCAGCAGCTTGGGGGGGCCAGGGGCATCCACAGATACGCAGTATTTT.

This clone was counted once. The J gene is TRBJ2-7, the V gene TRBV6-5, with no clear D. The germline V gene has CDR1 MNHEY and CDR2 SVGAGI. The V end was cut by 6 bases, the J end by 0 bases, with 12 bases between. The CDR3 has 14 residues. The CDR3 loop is CASRRMVSSYEQYF. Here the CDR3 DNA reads TGTGCCAGCAGGCGAATGGTTAGCTCCTACGAGCAGTACTTC.

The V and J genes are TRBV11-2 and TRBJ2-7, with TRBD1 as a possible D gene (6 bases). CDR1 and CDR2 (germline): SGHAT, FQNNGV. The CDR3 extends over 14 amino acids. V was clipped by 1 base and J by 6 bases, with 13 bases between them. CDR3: CASSLVVVGGEQYF. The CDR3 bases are TGTGCCAGCAGCTTAGTTGTAGTAGGGGGCGAGCAGTACTTC.

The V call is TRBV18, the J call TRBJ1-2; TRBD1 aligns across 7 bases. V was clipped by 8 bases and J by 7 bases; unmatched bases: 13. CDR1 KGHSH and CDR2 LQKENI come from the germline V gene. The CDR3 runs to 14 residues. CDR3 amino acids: CASGPRQGAGGYTF. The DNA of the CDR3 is TGTGCCAGCGGCCCTCGACAGGGCGCCGGTGGCTACACCTTC.

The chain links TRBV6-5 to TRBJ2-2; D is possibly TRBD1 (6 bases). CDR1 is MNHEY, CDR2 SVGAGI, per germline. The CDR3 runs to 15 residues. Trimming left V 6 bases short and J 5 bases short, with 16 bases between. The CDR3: CASRRRQDHTGELFF. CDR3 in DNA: TGTGCCAGCAGACGACGACAGGATCATACCGGGGAGCTGTTTTTT.

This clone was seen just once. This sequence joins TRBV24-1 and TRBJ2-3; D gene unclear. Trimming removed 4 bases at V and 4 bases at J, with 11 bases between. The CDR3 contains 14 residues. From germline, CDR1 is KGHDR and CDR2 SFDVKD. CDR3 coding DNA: TGTGCCACCAGTGACCGACTTGTGGCAGATACGCAGTATTTT. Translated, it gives CATSDRLVADTQYF.

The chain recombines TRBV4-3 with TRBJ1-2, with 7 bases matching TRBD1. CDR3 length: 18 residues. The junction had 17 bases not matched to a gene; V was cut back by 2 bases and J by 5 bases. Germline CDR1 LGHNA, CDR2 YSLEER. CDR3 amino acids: CASSQLPIGVRDRYGYTF. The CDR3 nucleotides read TGCGCCAGCAGCCAATTGCCAATCGGAGTCCGGGACAGATATGGCTACACCTTC.

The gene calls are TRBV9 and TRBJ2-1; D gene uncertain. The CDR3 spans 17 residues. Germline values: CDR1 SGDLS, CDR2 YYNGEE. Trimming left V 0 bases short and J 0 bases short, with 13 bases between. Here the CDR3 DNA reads TGTGCCAGCAGCGTAGAATCAGGAACGAGCTCCTACAATGAGCAGTTCTTC. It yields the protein CASSVESGTSSYNEQFF.

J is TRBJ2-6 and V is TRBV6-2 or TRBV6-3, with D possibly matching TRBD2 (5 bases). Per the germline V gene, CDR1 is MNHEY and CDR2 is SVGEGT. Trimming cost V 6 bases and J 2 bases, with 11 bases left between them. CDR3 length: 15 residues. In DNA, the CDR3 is TGTGCCAGCAGCGCTCCGGGGACTGGGGCCAACGTCCTGACTTTC. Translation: CASSAPGTGANVLTF.

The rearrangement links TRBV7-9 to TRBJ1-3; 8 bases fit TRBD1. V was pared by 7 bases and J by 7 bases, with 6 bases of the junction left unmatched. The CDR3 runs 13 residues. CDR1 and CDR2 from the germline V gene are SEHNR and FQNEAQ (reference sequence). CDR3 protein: CASTDRGPNTIYF. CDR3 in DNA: TGTGCCAGCACCGACAGGGGTCCGAACACCATATATTTT.

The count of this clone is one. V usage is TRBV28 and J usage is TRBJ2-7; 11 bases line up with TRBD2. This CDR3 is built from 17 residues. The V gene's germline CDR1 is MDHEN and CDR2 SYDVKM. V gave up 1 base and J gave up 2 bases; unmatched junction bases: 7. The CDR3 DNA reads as TGTGCCAGCAGTTTATTGGCTAGCGGGAGGAATACCTACGAGCAGTACTTC. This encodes CASSLLASGRNTYEQYF. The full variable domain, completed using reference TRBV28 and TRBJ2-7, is DVKVTQSSRYLVKRTGEKVFLECVQDMDHENMFWYRQDPGLGLRLIYFSYDVKMKEKGDIPEGYSVSREKKERFSLILESASTNQTSMYLCASSLLASGRNTYEQYFGPGTRLTVT.

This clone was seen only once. The CDR3 sequence: CASSSRGASGTGELFF. The CDR3 DNA follows: TGTGCCAGCAGCTCCCGGGGGGCCTCGGGCACCGGGGAGCTGTTTTTT. The chain is built from TRBV13 and TRBJ2-2; possible D gene TRBD2, 7 bases. The CDR3 totals 16 residues. Between the trimmed V and J ends, which lost 4 bases and 4 bases, there was a span of 16 bases. Germline CDR1 reads PRHDT; CDR2 reads FYEKMQ (reference sequence). Variable domain in full (rest from reference TRBV13 and TRBJ2-2): AAGVIQSPRHLIKEKRETATLKCYPIPRHDTVYWYQQGPGQDPQFLISFYEKMQSDKGSIPDRFSAQQFSDYHSELNMSSLELGDSALYFCASSSRGASGTGELFFGEGSRLTVL.

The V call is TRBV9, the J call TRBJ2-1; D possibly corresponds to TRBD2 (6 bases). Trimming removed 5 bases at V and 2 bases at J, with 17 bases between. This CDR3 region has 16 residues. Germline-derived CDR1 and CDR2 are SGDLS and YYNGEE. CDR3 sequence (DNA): TGTGCCAGCAGTGTCTCGGGGGAAGTAACCTACAATGAGCAGTTCTTC. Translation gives CASSVSGEVTYNEQFF.

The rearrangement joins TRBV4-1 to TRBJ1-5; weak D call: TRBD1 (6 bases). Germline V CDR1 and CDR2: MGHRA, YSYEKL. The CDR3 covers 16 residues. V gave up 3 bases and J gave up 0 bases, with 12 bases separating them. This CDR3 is CASSQDTGHSNQPQHF. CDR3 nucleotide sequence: TGCGCCAGCAGCCAGGATACAGGGCATAGCAATCAGCCCCAGCATTTT.

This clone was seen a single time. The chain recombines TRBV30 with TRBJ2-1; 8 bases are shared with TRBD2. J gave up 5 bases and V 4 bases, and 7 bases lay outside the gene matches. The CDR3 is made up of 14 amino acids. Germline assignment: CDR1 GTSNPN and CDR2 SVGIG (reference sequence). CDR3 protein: CAWKPTSVHNEQFF. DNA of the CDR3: TGTGCCTGGAAACCGACTAGCGTTCACAATGAGCAGTTCTTC.

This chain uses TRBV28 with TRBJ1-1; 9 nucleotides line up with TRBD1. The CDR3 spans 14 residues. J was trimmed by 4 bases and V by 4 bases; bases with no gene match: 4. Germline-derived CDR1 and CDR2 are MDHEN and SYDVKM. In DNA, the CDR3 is TGTGCCAGCAGTTGGGGGGACAGGGCCACTGAAGCTTTCTTT. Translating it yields CASSWGDRATEAFF. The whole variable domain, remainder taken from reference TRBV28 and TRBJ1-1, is DVKVTQSSRYLVKRTGEKVFLECVQDMDHENMFWYRQDPGLGLRLIYFSYDVKMKEKGDIPEGYSVSREKKERFSLILESASTNQTSMYLCASSWGDRATEAFFGQGTRLTVV.

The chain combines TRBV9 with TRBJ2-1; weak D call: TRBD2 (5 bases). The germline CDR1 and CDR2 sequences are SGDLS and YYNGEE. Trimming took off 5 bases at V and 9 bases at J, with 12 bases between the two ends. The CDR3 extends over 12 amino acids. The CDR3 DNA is TGTGCCAGCAGTTACTCTAGCTTTGAGCAGTTCTTC. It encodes CASSYSSFEQFF. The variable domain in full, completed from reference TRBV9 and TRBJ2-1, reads DSGVTQTPKHLITATGQRVTLRCSPRSGDLSVYWYQQSLDQGLQFLIQYYNGEERAKGNILERFSAQQFPDLHSELNLSSLELGDSALYFCASSYSSFEQFFGPGTRLTVL.